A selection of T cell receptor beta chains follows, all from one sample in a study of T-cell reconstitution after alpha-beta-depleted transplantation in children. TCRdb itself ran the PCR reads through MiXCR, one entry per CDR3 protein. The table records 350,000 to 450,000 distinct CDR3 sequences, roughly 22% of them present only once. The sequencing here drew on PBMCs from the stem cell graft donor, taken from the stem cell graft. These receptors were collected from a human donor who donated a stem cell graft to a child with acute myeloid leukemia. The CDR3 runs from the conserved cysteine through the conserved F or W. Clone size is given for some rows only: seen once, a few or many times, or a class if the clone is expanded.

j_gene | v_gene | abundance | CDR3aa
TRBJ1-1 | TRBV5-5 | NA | CASSNGQAVNRAEAFF
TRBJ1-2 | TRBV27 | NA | CASSLIGGYWYGYTF
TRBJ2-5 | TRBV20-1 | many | CSAATLTDLRETQYF
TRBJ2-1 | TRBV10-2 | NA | CASSTGTSGTVLSSEQFF
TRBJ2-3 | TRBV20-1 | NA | CSARVQDTQYF
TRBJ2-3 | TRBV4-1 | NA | CASTDLAGGTDTQYF
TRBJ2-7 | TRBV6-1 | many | CASSDQEPYEQYF
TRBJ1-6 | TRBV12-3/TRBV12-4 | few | CASSPKGIGERTALHF
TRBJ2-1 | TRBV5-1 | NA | CASSFPSLGYNEQFF
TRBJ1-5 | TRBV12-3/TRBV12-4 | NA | CASSPLGPTANQPQHF
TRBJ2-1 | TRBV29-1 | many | CSFRDTLSYNEQFF
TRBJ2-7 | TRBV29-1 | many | CSVAGGQGEARYEQYF
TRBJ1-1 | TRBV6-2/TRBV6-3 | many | CASRGQGARIEAFF
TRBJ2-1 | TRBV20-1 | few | CSARDPGTTYNEQFF
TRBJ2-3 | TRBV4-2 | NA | CASSQDPLGLAGDYEATDTQYF
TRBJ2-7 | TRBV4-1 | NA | CASSQDRGVMYEQYF
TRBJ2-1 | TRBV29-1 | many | CSVDDYNEQFF
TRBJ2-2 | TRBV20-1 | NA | CSARGQVNTGELFF
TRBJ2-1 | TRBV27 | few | CASSLSDPRSYNEQFF
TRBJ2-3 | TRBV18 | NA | CASSTGTSGTDTQYF
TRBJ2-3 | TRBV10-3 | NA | CATGESTRTDTQYF
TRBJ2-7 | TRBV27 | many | CASSYKDRGYEQYF
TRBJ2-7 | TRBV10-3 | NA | CAISDQTSGRARGQYF
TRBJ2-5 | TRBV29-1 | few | CSGRSGRSGETQYF
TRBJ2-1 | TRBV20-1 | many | CSARDGVGGYNEQFF
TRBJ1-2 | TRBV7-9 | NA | CASSSRRSGGNYGYTF
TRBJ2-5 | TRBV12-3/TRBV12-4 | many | CASSSGETQYF